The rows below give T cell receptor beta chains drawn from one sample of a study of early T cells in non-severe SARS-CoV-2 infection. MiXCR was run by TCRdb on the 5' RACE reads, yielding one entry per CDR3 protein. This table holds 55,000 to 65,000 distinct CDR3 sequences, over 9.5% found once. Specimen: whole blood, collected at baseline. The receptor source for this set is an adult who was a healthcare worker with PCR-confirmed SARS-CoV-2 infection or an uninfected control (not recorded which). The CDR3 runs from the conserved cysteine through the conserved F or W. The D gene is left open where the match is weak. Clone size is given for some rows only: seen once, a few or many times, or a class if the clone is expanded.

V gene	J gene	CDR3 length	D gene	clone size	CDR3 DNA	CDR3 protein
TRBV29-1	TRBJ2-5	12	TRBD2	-	TGCAGCGTTGGGACGGGAGGGGAGACCCAGTACTTC	CSVGTGGETQYF
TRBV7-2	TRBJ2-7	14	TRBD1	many	TGTGCCAGCAGCGTCCGGGACAGGGTAAGCGAGCAGTACTTC	CASSVRDRVSEQYF
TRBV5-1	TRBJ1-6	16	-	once	TGCGCCAGCAGCATCTTGGGTTTAACCTATAATTCACCCCTCCACTTT	CASSILGLTYNSPLHF
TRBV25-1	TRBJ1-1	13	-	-	TGTGCCAGCTTGGGGCCCTGGAACACTGAAGCTTTCTTT	CASLGPWNTEAFF
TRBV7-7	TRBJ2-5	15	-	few	TGTGCCAGCAGCGCCGGAGGGGGAGGAGCGGAGACCCAGTACTTC	CASSAGGGGAETQYF
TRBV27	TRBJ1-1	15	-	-	TGTGCCAGCAGTCGTTTAAGGGATAAGGACACTGAAGCTTTCTTT	CASSRLRDKDTEAFF
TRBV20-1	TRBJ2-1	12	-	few	TGCAGTGCTTCCCTTAGGGGGAATGAGCAGTTCTTC	CSASLRGNEQFF
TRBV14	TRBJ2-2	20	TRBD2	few	TGTGCCAGCAGCCAAGATGAGTATGCCGGACTAGCGGGGAACACCGGGGAGCTGTTTTTT	CASSQDEYAGLAGNTGELFF
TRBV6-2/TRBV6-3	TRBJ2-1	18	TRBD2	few	TGTGCCAGCAGTTACACTAGGACTAGCGCTCTCTCCTACAATGAGCAGTTCTTC	CASSYTRTSALSYNEQFF
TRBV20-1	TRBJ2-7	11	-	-	TGCAGTGCTAGATCCGCGGGCGAGCAGTACTTC	CSARSAGEQYF
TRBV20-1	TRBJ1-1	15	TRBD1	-	TGCAGTGCTAGCGTAGGTTCGACAGGGTACACTGAAGCTTTCTTT	CSASVGSTGYTEAFF
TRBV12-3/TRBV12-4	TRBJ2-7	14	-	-	TGTGCCAGCAGTTGGTCAGCTGGCTCCTACGAGCAGTACTTC	CASSWSAGSYEQYF
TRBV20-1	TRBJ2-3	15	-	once	TGCAGTGCCTGGACAACGGGGCGGGGTGTGACTACGCAGTATTTT	CSAWTTGRGVTTQYF
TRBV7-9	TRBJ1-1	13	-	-	TGTGCCACTTGGGGCGGAGGGAACACTGAAGCTTTCTTT	CATWGGGNTEAFF
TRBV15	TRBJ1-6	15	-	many	TGTGCCACCAGCAGTGAAAGGACCACTAATTCACCCCTCCACTTT	CATSSERTTNSPLHF
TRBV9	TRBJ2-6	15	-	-	TGTGCCAGCAGCGTATGGGGTACTGGGGCCAACGTCCTGACTTTC	CASSVWGTGANVLTF
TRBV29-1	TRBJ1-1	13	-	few	TGCAGCGCCTTAGGATCCGTGAATACTGAAGCTTTCTTT	CSALGSVNTEAFF
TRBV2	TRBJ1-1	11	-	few	TGTGCCAGCAGGGCCTCAAGTGAAGCTTTCTTT	CASRASSEAFF
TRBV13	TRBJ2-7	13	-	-	TGTGCCAGCAGTCACTCCCTAGGAGGTGAGCAGTACTTC	CASSHSLGGEQYF
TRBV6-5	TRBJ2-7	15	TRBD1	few	TGTGCCAGCAGATCTACCGGGACAGGGGCGTACGAGCAGTACTTC	CASRSTGTGAYEQYF
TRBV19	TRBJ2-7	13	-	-	TGTGCCAGTAGTACATCGCGGGGCTACGAGCAGTACTTC	CASSTSRGYEQYF
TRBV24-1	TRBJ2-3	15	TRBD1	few	TGTGCCACCAGTGACATACAGGGGGCCGGAGATACGCAGTATTTT	CATSDIQGAGDTQYF